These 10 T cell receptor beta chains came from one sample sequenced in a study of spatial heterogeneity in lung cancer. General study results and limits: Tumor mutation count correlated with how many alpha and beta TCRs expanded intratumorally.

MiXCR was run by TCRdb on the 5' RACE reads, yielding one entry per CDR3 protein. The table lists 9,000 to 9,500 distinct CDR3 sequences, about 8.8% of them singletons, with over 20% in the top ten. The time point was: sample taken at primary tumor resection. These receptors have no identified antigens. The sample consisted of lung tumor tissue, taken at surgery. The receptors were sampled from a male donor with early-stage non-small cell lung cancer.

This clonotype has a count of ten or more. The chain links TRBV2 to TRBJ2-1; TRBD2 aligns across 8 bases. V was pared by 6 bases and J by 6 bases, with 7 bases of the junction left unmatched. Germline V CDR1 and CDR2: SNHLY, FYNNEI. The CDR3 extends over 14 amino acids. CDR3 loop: CASSYRAGANEQFF. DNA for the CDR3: TGTGCCAGCAGCTACCGAGCGGGAGCCAATGAGCAGTTCTTC.

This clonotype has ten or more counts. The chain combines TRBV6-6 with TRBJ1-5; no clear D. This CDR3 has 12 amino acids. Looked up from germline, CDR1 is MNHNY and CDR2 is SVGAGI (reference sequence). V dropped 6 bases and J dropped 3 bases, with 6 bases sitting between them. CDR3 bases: TGTGCCAGCAGGGACGTCAATCAGCCCCAGCATTTT. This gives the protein CASRDVNQPQHF.

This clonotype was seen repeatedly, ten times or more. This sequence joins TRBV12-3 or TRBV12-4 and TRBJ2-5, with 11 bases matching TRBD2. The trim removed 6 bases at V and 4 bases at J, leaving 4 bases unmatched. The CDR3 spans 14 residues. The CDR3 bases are TGTGCCAGCAGCACACTAGCGGGGGCAGAGACCCAGTACTTC. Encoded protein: CASSTLAGAETQYF.

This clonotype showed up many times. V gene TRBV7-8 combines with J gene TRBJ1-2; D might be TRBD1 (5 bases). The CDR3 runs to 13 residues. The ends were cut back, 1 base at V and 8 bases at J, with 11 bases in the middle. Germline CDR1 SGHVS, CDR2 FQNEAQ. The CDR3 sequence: CASSLDSGGGYTF. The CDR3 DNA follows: TGTGCCAGCAGCTTAGATTCGGGGGGAGGCTACACCTTC.

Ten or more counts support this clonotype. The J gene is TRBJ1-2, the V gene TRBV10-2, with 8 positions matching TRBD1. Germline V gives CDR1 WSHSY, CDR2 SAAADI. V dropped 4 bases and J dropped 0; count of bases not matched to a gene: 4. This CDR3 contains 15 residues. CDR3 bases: TGCGCCAGCAGTGTGGACAGGGACTCTAACTATGGCTACACCTTC. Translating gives CASSVDRDSNYGYTF.

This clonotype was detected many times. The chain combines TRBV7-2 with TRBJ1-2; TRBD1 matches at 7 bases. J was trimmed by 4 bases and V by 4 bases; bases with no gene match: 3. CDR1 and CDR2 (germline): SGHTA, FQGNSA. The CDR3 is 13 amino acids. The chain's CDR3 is CASSSGQTYGYTF. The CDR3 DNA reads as TGTGCCAGCAGCTCGGGACAGACCTATGGCTACACCTTC.

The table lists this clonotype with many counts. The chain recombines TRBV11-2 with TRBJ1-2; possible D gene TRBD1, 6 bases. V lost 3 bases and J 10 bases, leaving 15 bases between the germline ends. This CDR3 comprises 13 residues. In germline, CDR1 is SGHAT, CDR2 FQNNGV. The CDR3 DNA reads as TGTGCCAGCAGCTTTGATCAGGGGCCCCACTACACCTTC. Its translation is CASSFDQGPHYTF.

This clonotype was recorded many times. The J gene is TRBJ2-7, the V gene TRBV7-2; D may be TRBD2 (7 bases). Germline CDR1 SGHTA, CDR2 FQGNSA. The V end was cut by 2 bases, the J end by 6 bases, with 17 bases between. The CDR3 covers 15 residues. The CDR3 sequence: CASSLRRRGLGEQYF. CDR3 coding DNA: TGTGCCAGCAGCTTAAGACGGCGGGGGCTAGGCGAGCAGTACTTC.

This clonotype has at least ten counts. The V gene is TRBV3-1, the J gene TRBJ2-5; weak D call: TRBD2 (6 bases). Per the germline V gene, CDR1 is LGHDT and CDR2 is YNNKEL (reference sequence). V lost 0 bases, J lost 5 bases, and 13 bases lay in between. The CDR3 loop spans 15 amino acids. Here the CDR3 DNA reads TGTGCCAGCAGCCAAGATTTGGGGGAGGAGGAGACCCAGTACTTC. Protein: CASSQDLGEEETQYF.

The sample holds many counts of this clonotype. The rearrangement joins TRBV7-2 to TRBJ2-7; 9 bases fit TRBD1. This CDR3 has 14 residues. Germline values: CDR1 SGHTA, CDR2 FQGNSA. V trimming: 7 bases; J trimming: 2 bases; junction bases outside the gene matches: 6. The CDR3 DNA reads TGTGCCAGCATACGACAGGGGGAGACCTACGAGCAGTACTTC. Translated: CASIRQGETYEQYF.